A selection of T cell receptor beta chains follows, all from one sample in a study of T cells in Graves' hyperthyroidism and ophthalmopathy. One entry per CDR3 protein results from TCRdb running MiXCR on the multiplex PCR reads. This sample carries about 620,000 distinct CDR3 sequences, 15% to 20% of them seen once, and the ten largest clones take about 3.8%. Sequencing input: blood. These receptor sequences come from a woman aged 25-40 years with Graves' hyperthyroidism. Both conserved end residues are part of each CDR3. Each record gives: clone size, D gene, J gene, V gene, CDR3 DNA, CDR3 protein. The D gene is left open where the match is weak. A clone size is listed for some rows: how often the clone was seen (once, few, many), or a class if it is expanded.

clone size: many
D gene: NA
J gene: TRBJ1-2
V gene: TRBV20-1
CDR3 DNA: TGCAGTGCTAGAGATCCAGGGTTGGCTAACTATGGCTACACCTTC
CDR3 protein: CSARDPGLANYGYTF

clone size: many
D gene: TRBD2
J gene: TRBJ2-3
V gene: TRBV3-1
CDR3 DNA: TGTGCCAGCAGCCAAGAAATCATAGCGGGAGTAGCAGATACGCAGTATTTT
CDR3 protein: CASSQEIIAGVADTQYF

clone size: many
D gene: NA
J gene: TRBJ2-1
V gene: TRBV28
CDR3 DNA: TGTGCCAGCACCACGAGGGGTGAGCAGTTCTTC
CDR3 protein: CASTTRGEQFF

clone size: NA
D gene: NA
J gene: TRBJ2-4
V gene: TRBV19
CDR3 DNA: TGTGCCAGTAGTACGGGGGTAGGAAACATTCAGTACTTC
CDR3 protein: CASSTGVGNIQYF

clone size: NA
D gene: NA
J gene: TRBJ1-1
V gene: TRBV5-1
CDR3 DNA: TGCGCCAGCAGCCCAGGGAGAGGTGAGAACACTGAAGCTTTCTTT
CDR3 protein: CASSPGRGENTEAFF

clone size: few
D gene: NA
J gene: TRBJ1-4
V gene: TRBV10-3
CDR3 DNA: TGTGCCATCAGAAGGACGGATAATGAAAAACTGTTTTTT
CDR3 protein: CAIRRTDNEKLFF

clone size: NA
D gene: NA
J gene: TRBJ2-2
V gene: TRBV28
CDR3 DNA: TGTGCCAGCAGAAAACAGGGTCGTCTCAGACTTGGGGCCGGGGAGCTGTTTTTT
CDR3 protein: CASRKQGRLRLGAGELFF

clone size: NA
D gene: TRBD1
J gene: TRBJ1-2
V gene: TRBV2
CDR3 DNA: TGTGCCAGCAGTTACTGGACAGGGGATACTCTAGAAGGCTACACCTTC
CDR3 protein: CASSYWTGDTLEGYTF

clone size: few
D gene: TRBD2
J gene: TRBJ2-1
V gene: TRBV29-1
CDR3 DNA: TGCAGCGTGGTAAATCCGGGGACTAGCGGATTGTTGAGCTCCTACAATGAGCAGTTCTTC
CDR3 protein: CSVVNPGTSGLLSSYNEQFF

clone size: NA
D gene: TRBD1
J gene: TRBJ2-7
V gene: TRBV30
CDR3 DNA: TGTGCCTGGAGTTCGACAGGGGGTCACGAGCAGTACTTC
CDR3 protein: CAWSSTGGHEQYF

clone size: NA
D gene: TRBD1
J gene: TRBJ1-1
V gene: TRBV27
CDR3 DNA: TGTGCCCGCAGTCCCCGACAGGGGAAGAACACTGAAGCTTTCTTT
CDR3 protein: CARSPRQGKNTEAFF

clone size: many
D gene: TRBD2
J gene: TRBJ2-7
V gene: TRBV6-1
CDR3 DNA: TGTGCCAGTGGTTCGTTCGGGACTAGCGGGTACGAGCAGTACTTC
CDR3 protein: CASGSFGTSGYEQYF

clone size: NA
D gene: NA
J gene: TRBJ2-7
V gene: TRBV4-1
CDR3 DNA: TGCGCCAGCAGCCAAGCCGGCGGCGGGGGCTGGGAGCCCTACGAGCAGTACTTC
CDR3 protein: CASSQAGGGGWEPYEQYF

clone size: few
D gene: NA
J gene: TRBJ1-2
V gene: TRBV11-2
CDR3 DNA: TGTGCCAGCAGGTGGGGGCCTAACTATGGCTACACCTTC
CDR3 protein: CASRWGPNYGYTF

clone size: NA
D gene: NA
J gene: TRBJ2-2
V gene: TRBV28
CDR3 DNA: TGTGCCAGCTACGGGACAAATGATAAATCCGGGGAGCTGTTTTTT
CDR3 protein: CASYGTNDKSGELFF

clone size: few
D gene: NA
J gene: TRBJ2-7
V gene: TRBV4-1
CDR3 DNA: TGCGCCAGCAGCCAAGAGTGGAGGAGTTCCTACGAGCAGTACTTC
CDR3 protein: CASSQEWRSSYEQYF

clone size: NA
D gene: NA
J gene: TRBJ2-4
V gene: TRBV19
CDR3 DNA: TGTGCCAGTGGGGCCGCCGGCATTCAGTACTTC
CDR3 protein: CASGAAGIQYF

clone size: NA
D gene: NA
J gene: TRBJ2-7
V gene: TRBV20-1
CDR3 DNA: TGCAGTGCTCCCAACAAGCCCACCTACGAGCAGTACTTC
CDR3 protein: CSAPNKPTYEQYF

clone size: many
D gene: NA
J gene: TRBJ1-2
V gene: TRBV18
CDR3 DNA: TGTGCCAGCTCACCATCGGCCAGAACTAACTATGGCTACACCTTC
CDR3 protein: CASSPSARTNYGYTF

clone size: many
D gene: TRBD2
J gene: TRBJ2-7
V gene: TRBV3-1
CDR3 DNA: TGTGCCAGCAGCCAAGGGACTAGCGGCTCTCTGGAGCAGTACTTC
CDR3 protein: CASSQGTSGSLEQYF

clone size: few
D gene: NA
J gene: TRBJ2-7
V gene: TRBV4-1
CDR3 DNA: TGCGCCAGCAGCCGCCTCCCAGACTACGAGCAGTACTTC
CDR3 protein: CASSRLPDYEQYF

clone size: few
D gene: NA
J gene: TRBJ2-7
V gene: TRBV19
CDR3 DNA: TGTGCCAGTAGCACCGCCTCTCCCTACGAGCAGTACTTC
CDR3 protein: CASSTASPYEQYF

clone size: many
D gene: NA
J gene: TRBJ1-1
V gene: TRBV6-4
CDR3 DNA: TGTGCCAGCAGTGTGGGCAGGGAGACTGAAGCTTTCTTT
CDR3 protein: CASSVGRETEAFF

clone size: few
D gene: NA
J gene: TRBJ2-2
V gene: TRBV5-1
CDR3 DNA: TGCGCCAGCAGCGATATTGCTCCCCAGGGGACCGGGGAGCTGTTTTTT
CDR3 protein: CASSDIAPQGTGELFF

clone size: many
D gene: NA
J gene: TRBJ1-1
V gene: TRBV28
CDR3 DNA: TGTGCCAGCACCCTCGGTTTCTTGGAAGCTTTCTTT
CDR3 protein: CASTLGFLEAFF

clone size: many
D gene: NA
J gene: TRBJ2-3
V gene: TRBV30
CDR3 DNA: TGTGCCTGGAGTTCCGGGCCCACAGATACGCAGTATTTT
CDR3 protein: CAWSSGPTDTQYF

clone size: NA
D gene: NA
J gene: TRBJ1-3
V gene: TRBV11-2
CDR3 DNA: TGTGCCAGCAGCGGAAGACAGGCTTCTGTCTCTGGAAACACCATATATTTT
CDR3 protein: CASSGRQASVSGNTIYF

clone size: many
D gene: TRBD1
J gene: TRBJ1-5
V gene: TRBV12-3/TRBV12-4
CDR3 DNA: TGTGCCAGCAGTCCGGACAGGGGCCACCTAAGACAGCCCCAGCATTTT
CDR3 protein: CASSPDRGHLRQPQHF

clone size: many
D gene: TRBD2
J gene: TRBJ2-7
V gene: TRBV20-1
CDR3 DNA: TGCAGTGCAACCGGGACTAGCTCCTACGAGCAGTACTTC
CDR3 protein: CSATGTSSYEQYF

clone size: NA
D gene: TRBD2
J gene: TRBJ2-3
V gene: TRBV5-1
CDR3 DNA: TGCGCCAGCAGCTTGGTAGGGGACTACACAGATACGCAGTATTTT
CDR3 protein: CASSLVGDYTDTQYF

clone size: NA
D gene: NA
J gene: TRBJ2-5
V gene: TRBV7-8
CDR3 DNA: TGTGCCAGCAGCCTAGTCGGGACTTGGGTTGAGGAGACCCAGTACTTC
CDR3 protein: CASSLVGTWVEETQYF